This T cell receptor (beta chain) was sequenced for a study of blood T cell repertoires in COVID-19. Source study methods: Quantification of nucleated cells was approximated via reference gene primer amplification. Repertoires were generated with immunoSEQ multiplex PCR, while TCRdb's copy carries only in-frame clones and drops some. V, J and clone size are those of that table, while D and trimming were read from the DNA. The table shows approximately 200,000 clones, with about 88% occurring only once. Trimming removed 4 bases from V and 0 bases from J, with 10 bases in between. Germline V gene sequence: CDR1 SGHKS, CDR2 YYEKEE (reference sequence). This CDR3 has 15 residues.

This clonotype originated in a man in his 70s with acute or convalescent COVID-19. Specimen: peripheral blood. The chain combines TRBV5-5 with TRBJ1-4; D gene unclear. The CDR3 DNA reads as TGTGCCAGCAGCCCCCCCGGGTCAACTAATGAAAAACTGTTTTTT. Translating it yields CASSPPGSTNEKLFF.